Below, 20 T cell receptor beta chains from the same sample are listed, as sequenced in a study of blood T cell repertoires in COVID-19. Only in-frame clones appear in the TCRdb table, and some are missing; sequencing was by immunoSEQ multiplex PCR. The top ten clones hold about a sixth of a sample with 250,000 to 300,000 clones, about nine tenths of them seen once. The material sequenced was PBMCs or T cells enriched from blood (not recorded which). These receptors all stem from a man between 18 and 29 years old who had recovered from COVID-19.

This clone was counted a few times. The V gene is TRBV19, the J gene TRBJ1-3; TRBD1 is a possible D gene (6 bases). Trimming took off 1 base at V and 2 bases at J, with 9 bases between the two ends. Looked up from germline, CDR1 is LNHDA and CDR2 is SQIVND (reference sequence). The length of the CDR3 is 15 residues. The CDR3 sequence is CASSIGGTTGNTIYF. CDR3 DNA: TGTGCCAGTAGTATAGGTGGGACAACTGGAAACACCATATATTTT.

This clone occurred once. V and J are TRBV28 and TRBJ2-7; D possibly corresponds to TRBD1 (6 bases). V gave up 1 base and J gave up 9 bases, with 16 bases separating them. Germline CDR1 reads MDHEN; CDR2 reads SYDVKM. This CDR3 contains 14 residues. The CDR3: CASSLFRGTNGQYF. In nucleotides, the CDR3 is TGTGCCAGCAGTTTATTCCGTGGGACAAACGGGCAGTACTTC. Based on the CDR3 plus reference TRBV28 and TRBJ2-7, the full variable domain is DVKVTQSSRYLVKRTGEKVFLECVQDMDHENMFWYRQDPGLGLRLIYFSYDVKMKEKGDIPEGYSVSREKKERFSLILESASTNQTSMYLCASSLFRGTNGQYFGPGTRLTVT.

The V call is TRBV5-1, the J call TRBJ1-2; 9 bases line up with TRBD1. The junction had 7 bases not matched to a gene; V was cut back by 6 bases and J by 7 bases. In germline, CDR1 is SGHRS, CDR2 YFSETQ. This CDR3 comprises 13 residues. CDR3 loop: CASTGTGLGGYTF. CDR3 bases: TGCGCCAGCACAGGGACAGGGCTCGGTGGCTACACCTTC.

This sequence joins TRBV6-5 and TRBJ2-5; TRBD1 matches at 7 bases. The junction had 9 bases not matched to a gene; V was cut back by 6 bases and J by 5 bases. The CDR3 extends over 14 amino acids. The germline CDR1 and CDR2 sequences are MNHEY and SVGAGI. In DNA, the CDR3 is TGTGCCAGCAGACCGGGACAGAACAAGGAGACCCAGTACTTC. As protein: CASRPGQNKETQYF.

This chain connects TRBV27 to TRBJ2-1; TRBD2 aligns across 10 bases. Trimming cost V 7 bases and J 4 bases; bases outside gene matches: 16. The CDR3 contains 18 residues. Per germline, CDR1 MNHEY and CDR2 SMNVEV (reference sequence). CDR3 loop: CASTERAGGTSEYNEQFF. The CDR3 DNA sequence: TGTGCCAGCACCGAAAGGGCGGGGGGGACTAGCGAATACAATGAGCAGTTCTTC.

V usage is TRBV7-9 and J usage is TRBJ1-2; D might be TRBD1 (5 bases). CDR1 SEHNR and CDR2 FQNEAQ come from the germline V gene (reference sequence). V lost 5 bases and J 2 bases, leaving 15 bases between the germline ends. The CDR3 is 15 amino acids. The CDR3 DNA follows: TGTGCCAGCAGCCTGACAGCCGGGCTGAACTATGGCTACACCTTC. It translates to CASSLTAGLNYGYTF. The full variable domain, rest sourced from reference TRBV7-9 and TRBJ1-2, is DTGVSQNPRHKITKRGQNVTFRCDPISEHNRLYWYRQTLGQGPEFLTYFQNEAQLEKSRLLSDRFSAERPKGSFSTLEIQRTEQGDSAMYLCASSLTAGLNYGYTFGSGTRLTVV.

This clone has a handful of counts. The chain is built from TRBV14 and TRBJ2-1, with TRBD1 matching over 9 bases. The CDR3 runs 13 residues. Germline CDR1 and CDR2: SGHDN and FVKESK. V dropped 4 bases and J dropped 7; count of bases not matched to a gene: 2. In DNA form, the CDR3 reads TGTGCCAGCAGCCTCGGACAGGGGAATGAGCAGTTCTTC. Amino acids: CASSLGQGNEQFF.

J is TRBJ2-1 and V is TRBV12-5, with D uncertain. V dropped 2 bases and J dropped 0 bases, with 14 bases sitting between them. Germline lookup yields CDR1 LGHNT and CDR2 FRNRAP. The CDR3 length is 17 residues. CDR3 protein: CASGLSGQTYSYNEQFF. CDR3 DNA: TGTGCTAGTGGTTTGTCTGGGCAGACCTACTCCTACAATGAGCAGTTCTTC.

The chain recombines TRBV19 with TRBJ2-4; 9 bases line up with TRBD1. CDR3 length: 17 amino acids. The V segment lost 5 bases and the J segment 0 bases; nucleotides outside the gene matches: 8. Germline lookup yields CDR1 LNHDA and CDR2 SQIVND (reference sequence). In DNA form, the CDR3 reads TGTGCCAGTAGTGTCGACGACAGGGGGATAGCCAAAAACATTCAGTACTTC. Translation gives CASSVDDRGIAKNIQYF.

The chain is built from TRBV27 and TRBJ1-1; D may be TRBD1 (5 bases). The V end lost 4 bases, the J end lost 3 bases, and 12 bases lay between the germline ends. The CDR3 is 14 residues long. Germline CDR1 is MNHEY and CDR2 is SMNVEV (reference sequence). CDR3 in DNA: TGTGCCAGCAGTTATGACAGTAGTTACACTGAAGCTTTCTTT. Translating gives CASSYDSSYTEAFF.

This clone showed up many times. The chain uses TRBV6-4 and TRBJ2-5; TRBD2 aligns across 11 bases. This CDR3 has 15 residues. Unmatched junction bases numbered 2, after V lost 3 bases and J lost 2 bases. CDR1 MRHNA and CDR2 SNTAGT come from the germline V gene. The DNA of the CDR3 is TGTGCCAGCAGTGAAGTAGCGGGGGGGCAAGAGACCCAGTACTTC. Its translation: CASSEVAGGQETQYF.

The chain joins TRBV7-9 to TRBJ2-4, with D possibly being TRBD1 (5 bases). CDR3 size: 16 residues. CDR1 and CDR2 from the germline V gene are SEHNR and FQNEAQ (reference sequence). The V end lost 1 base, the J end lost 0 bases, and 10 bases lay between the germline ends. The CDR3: CASSLVDNLAKNIQYF. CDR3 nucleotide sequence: TGTGCCAGCAGCTTAGTGGACAACCTAGCCAAAAACATTCAGTACTTC. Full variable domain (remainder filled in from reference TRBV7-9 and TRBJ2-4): DTGVSQNPRHKITKRGQNVTFRCDPISEHNRLYWYRQTLGQGPEFLTYFQNEAQLEKSRLLSDRFSAERPKGSFSTLEIQRTEQGDSAMYLCASSLVDNLAKNIQYFGAGTRLSVL.

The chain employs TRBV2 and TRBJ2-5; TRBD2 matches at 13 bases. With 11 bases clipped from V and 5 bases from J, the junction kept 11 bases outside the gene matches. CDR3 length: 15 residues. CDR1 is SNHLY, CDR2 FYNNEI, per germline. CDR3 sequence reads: CACKGTGLAGETQYF. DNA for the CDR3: TGTGCCTGCAAGGGAACGGGACTAGCGGGGGAGACCCAGTACTTC.

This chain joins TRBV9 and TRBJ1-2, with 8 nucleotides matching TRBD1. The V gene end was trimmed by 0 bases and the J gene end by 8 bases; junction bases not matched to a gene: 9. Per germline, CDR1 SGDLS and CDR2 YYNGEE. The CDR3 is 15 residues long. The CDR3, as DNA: TGTGCCAGCAGCGTAGGGTCAGGGGGCGCGAGAGGCTACACCTTC. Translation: CASSVGSGGARGYTF.

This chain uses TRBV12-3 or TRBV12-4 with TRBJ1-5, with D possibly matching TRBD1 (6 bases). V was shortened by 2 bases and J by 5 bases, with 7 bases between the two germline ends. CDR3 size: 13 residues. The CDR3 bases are TGTGCCAGCAGTTTAAGGGGGTATCAGCCCCAGCATTTT. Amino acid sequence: CASSLRGYQPQHF.

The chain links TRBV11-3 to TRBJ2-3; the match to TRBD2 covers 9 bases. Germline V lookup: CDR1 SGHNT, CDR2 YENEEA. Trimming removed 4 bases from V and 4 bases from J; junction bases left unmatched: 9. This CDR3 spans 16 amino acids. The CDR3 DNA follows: TGTGCCAGCAGCTCCCGGGGTAGCGGGGGCCCAGATACGCAGTATTTT. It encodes CASSSRGSGGPDTQYF. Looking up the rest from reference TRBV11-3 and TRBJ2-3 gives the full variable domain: EAGVVQSPRYKIIEKKQPVAFWCNPISGHNTLYWYLQNLGQGPELLIRYENEEAVDDSQLPKDRFSAERLKGVDSTLKIQPAELGDSAVYLCASSSRGSGGPDTQYFGPGTRLTVL.

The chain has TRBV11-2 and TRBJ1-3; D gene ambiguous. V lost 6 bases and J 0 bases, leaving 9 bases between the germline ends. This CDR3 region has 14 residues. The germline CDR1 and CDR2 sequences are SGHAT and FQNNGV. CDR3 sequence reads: CASSGRDSGNTIYF. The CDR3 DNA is TGTGCCAGCAGTGGGCGGGACTCTGGAAACACCATATATTTT.

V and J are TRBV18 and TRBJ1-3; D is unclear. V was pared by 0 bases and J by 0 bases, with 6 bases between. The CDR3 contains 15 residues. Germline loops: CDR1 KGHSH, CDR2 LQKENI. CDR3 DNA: TGTGCCAGCTCACCACCGACTCTCTCTGGAAACACCATATATTTT. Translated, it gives CASSPPTLSGNTIYF.

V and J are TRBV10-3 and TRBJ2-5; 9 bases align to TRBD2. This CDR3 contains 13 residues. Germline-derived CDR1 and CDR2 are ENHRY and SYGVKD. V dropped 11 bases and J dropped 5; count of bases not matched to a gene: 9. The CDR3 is CAAAGGVFETQYF. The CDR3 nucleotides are TGTGCCGCCGCGGGGGGGGTCTTCGAGACCCAGTACTTC.

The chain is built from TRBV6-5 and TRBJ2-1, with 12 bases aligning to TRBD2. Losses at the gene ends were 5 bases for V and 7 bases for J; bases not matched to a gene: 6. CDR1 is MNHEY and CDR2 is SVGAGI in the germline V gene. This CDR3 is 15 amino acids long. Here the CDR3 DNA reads TGTGCCAGCAGTCCTGGACTAGCGGGATATAATGAGCAGTTCTTC. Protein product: CASSPGLAGYNEQFF.